A selection of T cell receptor beta chains follows, all from one sample in a study of early T cells in non-severe SARS-CoV-2 infection. TCRdb re-called the 5' RACE reads with MiXCR, one entry per CDR3 protein. The table includes about 58,000 distinct CDR3 sequences, 12% detected once. Source material: whole blood. These receptors originate from an adult who was a healthcare worker with PCR-confirmed SARS-CoV-2 infection or an uninfected control (not recorded which). The CDR3 runs from the conserved cysteine through the conserved F or W. The D gene is left open where the match is weak. Some rows have no size entry. The others give once, few or many, or a class for an expanded clone.

V gene	D gene	clone size	J gene	CDR3 protein	CDR3 DNA
TRBV7-3	NA	many	TRBJ2-5	CASSFPGETQYF	TGTGCCAGCAGCTTCCCCGGAGAGACCCAGTACTTC
TRBV2	NA	NA	TRBJ1-2	CASSDGVYGYTF	TGTGCCAGCAGTGACGGAGTCTATGGCTACACCTTC
TRBV28	TRBD1	few	TRBJ2-7	CASSPLGQGAYEQYF	TGTGCCAGCAGTCCCCTCGGACAGGGGGCTTACGAGCAGTACTTC
TRBV5-1	TRBD1	NA	TRBJ1-5	CASSFGTGAGQPQHF	TGCGCCAGCAGCTTCGGGACAGGGGCCGGACAGCCCCAGCATTTT
TRBV11-2	TRBD1	few	TRBJ1-5	CASSFTTGGNQPQHF	TGTGCCAGCAGCTTTACGACAGGGGGTAATCAGCCCCAGCATTTT
TRBV7-9	NA	NA	TRBJ2-2	CASSLTREFTGELFF	TGTGCCAGCAGCTTGACCAGGGAGTTCACCGGGGAGCTGTTTTTT
TRBV28	NA	many	TRBJ1-6	CASSSPGRGWGSPLHF	TGTGCCAGCAGTTCACCGGGCAGGGGATGGGGTTCACCCCTCCACTTT
TRBV25-1	TRBD1	many	TRBJ2-1	CASSEQMWDSLYNEQFF	TGTGCCAGCAGTGAGCAAATGTGGGACAGCCTTTACAATGAGCAGTTCTTC
TRBV2	NA	many	TRBJ2-7	CAGSGGISYEQYF	TGTGCCGGTTCCGGCGGCATCTCCTACGAGCAGTACTTC
TRBV3-1	NA	NA	TRBJ2-1	CASSLLGTSSSYNEQFF	TGTGCCAGCAGCCTACTAGGGACTTCGAGCTCCTACAATGAGCAGTTCTTC
TRBV2	NA	many	TRBJ1-1	CASKREGNTEAFF	TGTGCCAGCAAGAGGGAGGGGAACACTGAAGCTTTCTTT
TRBV13	NA	few	TRBJ2-3	CASSHDSSTDTQYF	TGTGCCAGCAGTCATGACAGCAGCACAGATACGCAGTATTTT
TRBV3-1	NA	NA	TRBJ2-2	CASSPSFGQLTNTGELFF	TGTGCCAGCAGCCCCTCTTTTGGACAGCTTACGAACACCGGGGAGCTGTTTTTT
TRBV6-1	NA	many	TRBJ2-1	CASSESPASSNEQFF	TGTGCCAGCAGTGAGAGCCCCGCGAGTAGTAATGAGCAGTTCTTC
TRBV3-1	NA	NA	TRBJ2-7	CASSQDVGQDYEQYF	TGTGCCAGCAGCCAAGATGTGGGGCAGGACTACGAGCAGTACTTC
TRBV28	NA	NA	TRBJ2-3	CASSLATSTDTQYF	TGTGCCAGCAGTTTAGCGACTAGCACAGATACGCAGTATTTT
TRBV25-1	NA	few	TRBJ2-7	CASQTPGSYEQYF	TGTGCCAGCCAGACACCCGGCTCCTACGAGCAGTACTTC
TRBV10-3	NA	NA	TRBJ1-2	CAISPTPDYGYTF	TGTGCCATCAGCCCGACCCCGGACTATGGCTACACCTTC
TRBV29-1	NA	few	TRBJ1-1	CSSGEGGTEAFF	TGCAGCTCTGGGGAGGGCGGCACTGAAGCTTTCTTT
TRBV5-4	NA	few	TRBJ2-1	CASSLGSGQYNEQFF	TGTGCCAGCAGCTTGGGGAGCGGACAGTACAATGAGCAGTTCTTC
TRBV19	NA	many	TRBJ2-5	CASSSGVWQETQYF	TGTGCCAGTAGTTCGGGGGTATGGCAAGAGACCCAGTACTTC
TRBV2	TRBD1	NA	TRBJ1-4	CASSWTGNSNEKLFF	TGTGCCAGCAGTTGGACAGGGAACTCCAATGAAAAACTGTTTTTT
TRBV28	TRBD2	many	TRBJ2-7	CASSFPPSSGQPYEQYF	TGTGCCAGCAGTTTCCCTCCTTCTAGCGGGCAGCCCTACGAGCAGTACTTC
TRBV7-6	TRBD1	NA	TRBJ2-1	CASSSRGQTNYNEQFF	TGTGCCAGCAGCTCTAGGGGACAGACGAACTACAATGAGCAGTTCTTC
TRBV28	NA	NA	TRBJ1-3	CASSFHGNTIYF	TGTGCCAGCAGTTTTCATGGAAACACCATATATTTT
TRBV16	NA	many	TRBJ2-7	CASSRQAAYEQYF	TGTGCCAGCAGCAGACAGGCCGCCTACGAGCAGTACTTC
TRBV29-1	TRBD1	many	TRBJ2-5	CSGRDRSTKETQYF	TGCAGCGGCCGGGACAGGAGTACCAAGGAGACCCAGTACTTC
TRBV7-6	TRBD1	many	TRBJ2-2	CASSLGTGSALRTGELFF	TGTGCCAGCAGCTTGGGGACAGGGTCTGCCTTGAGGACCGGGGAGCTGTTTTTT
TRBV3-1	NA	NA	TRBJ2-5	CASSKSGEGTQYF	TGTGCCAGCAGCAAGTCGGGGGAAGGGACCCAGTACTTC
TRBV28	TRBD2	few	TRBJ2-7	CASSTREGSHEQYF	TGTGCCAGCAGTACGCGGGAGGGGAGCCACGAGCAGTACTTC
TRBV12-3/TRBV12-4	NA	NA	TRBJ2-1	CASRGYNEQFF	TGTGCCTCCCGAGGCTACAATGAGCAGTTCTTC
TRBV2	TRBD1	NA	TRBJ1-5	CASSENPGQGGLGEPQHF	TGTGCCAGCAGTGAAAATCCGGGACAGGGAGGGTTAGGAGAGCCCCAGCATTTT
TRBV28	TRBD1	NA	TRBJ1-2	CASSSPGTATKFTYGYTF	TGTGCCAGCAGTTCTCCGGGGACAGCGACAAAATTTACCTATGGCTACACCTTC